The 4 T cell receptor beta chains presented below share a single source sample, sequenced in a study of human T cells and chemical hapten exposure. Specified time point: patch test 3, about 24 weeks after DPC sensitization. This sample's treatment: therapeutic diphenylcyclopropenone sensitization with weekly scalp DPC. TCRdb re-derived calls from the RACE reads in MiXCR, one entry per CDR3 protein. The table has tens of thousands of distinct CDR3 sequences, over 10% seen once; the top ten hold under 6%. The material sequenced was whole blood, taken in connection with sensitization to the hapten diphenylcyclopropenone (DPC). The receptor set was obtained from a woman aged 45-60 years with alopecia areata. Some clones in this sample may be carry-over from other donors' samples.

This chain connects TRBV6-2 or TRBV6-3 to TRBJ2-7, with D hard to call. This CDR3 has 11 residues. Per germline, CDR1 MNHEY and CDR2 SVGEGT. V was clipped by 5 bases and J by 2 bases, with 4 bases between them. The CDR3 spells CASSSPYEQYF. The CDR3 coding sequence is TGTGCCAGCAGTAGTCCCTACGAGCAGTACTTC.

This CDR3 is CVSWGNYYGYTF. CDR3 nucleotides: TGTGTCTCCTGGGGCAATTACTATGGCTACACCTTC. J is TRBJ1-2 and V is TRBV25-1, with a weak D call TRBD1 (5 bases). CDR3 length equals 12 residues. From germline, CDR1 is MGHDK and CDR2 SYGVNS.

This clonotype was found a few times. CDR3: CASGLNTEAFF. The CDR3 DNA reads TGTGCTAGTGGTTTGAACACTGAAGCTTTCTTT. The J gene is TRBJ1-1, the V gene TRBV12-5, with D unclear. Germline V gene data show CDR1 as LGHNT and CDR2 as FRNRAP. The CDR3 sequence is 11 residues long. The germline V and J ends were trimmed by 2 bases and 2 bases, with 0 bases remaining between them.

The gene calls are TRBV3-1 and TRBJ2-2; 11 positions agree with TRBD2. Germline trimming cut 4 bases from V and 3 bases from J; bases unmatched to any gene: 7. CDR1 is LGHDT and CDR2 is YNNKEL in the germline V gene (reference sequence). This CDR3 has 17 amino acids. CDR3 residues: CASSRPLAGGYTGELFF. The CDR3 region has the DNA TGTGCCAGCAGCCGACCTCTAGCGGGAGGATACACCGGGGAGCTGTTTTTT.